The sequence of this TCR beta chain was determined in a study of monozygotic twins with inflammatory bowel disease. Findings and caveats of the study: TCRbeta inverse Simpson diversity was decreased in IBD patients versus healthy co-twins.

CDR3 length equals 17 residues. Germline V gene lookup returns CDR1 LGHDT and CDR2 YNNKEL (reference sequence). Worth noting for this clonotype: Antigen specificity is unknown.

One entry per CDR3 protein, without DNA, is what TCRdb gives after re-calling the 5' RACE reads. The listing records about 160,000 distinct CDR3 sequences. The receptor's source is a human donor with ulcerative colitis or Crohn's disease, or a healthy co-twin of an affected twin (not recorded which). The chain couples TRBV3-1 to TRBJ2-5; TCRdb designates TRBD1, a call that cannot be tested without DNA. Sequencing was done on a sample of blood. The CDR3 spells CASSQVWVGTRQETQYF.